The entry that follows covers one T cell receptor (beta chain) sequence. Treatment specified: preoperative locoregional IRX-2 cytokine immunotherapy. Patients received preoperative, locoregional IRX-2 cytokine immunotherapy in a phase Ib study. Germline V gives CDR1 GTSNPN, CDR2 SVGIG (reference sequence). This CDR3 has 14 amino acids. The V gene lost 0 bases and the J gene lost 0 bases, with 9 bases spanning the gap. This sample is part of a study of preoperative IRX-2 immunotherapy in early breast cancer. Profiled with immunoSEQ multiplex PCR; TCRdb holds only in-frame clones, not every one. The sample contains more than 30,000 clones, roughly 86% of which appear only once.

This TCR came from a human donor with breast cancer. The sample consisted of tumor tissue, taken after IRX-2 immunotherapy. The chain is built from TRBV30 and TRBJ2-7, with D possibly being TRBD2 (6 bases). CDR3 sequence: CAWSVGGTSYEQYF. CDR3 nucleotides: TGTGCCTGGAGTGTGGGGGGTACCTCCTACGAGCAGTACTTC.